This T cell receptor (beta chain) was found in a study of beta chain features in type 1 diabetes. Every donor had blood drawn once into heparin, roughly 110 mL on average. With respect to this clone: The antigen remains undetermined.

Study-wide findings and caveats: Sampled from patients, naive, central memory and Treg TCRB repertoires appeared more similar than those sampled from healthy donors. In every one of the four CD4+ subsets, TCRB CDR3s were moderately but significantly shorter in Type 1 diabetes patients.

The entirety of the isolated RNA underwent reverse transcription, so expressed TCRB transcripts were sequenced. Generated by immunoSEQ multiplex PCR, the TCRdb table keeps only in-frame clones and is missing some. The sample holds 350,000 to 450,000 clones, around 13% seen once. The receptor was isolated from a man younger than 45 in good health. What was sequenced was naive CD4+ T cells from blood.

CDR3 loop: CASSSTTSLSYNEQFF. The CDR3, as DNA: TGTGCCAGCAGCTCGACCACTAGCCTCTCCTACAATGAGCAGTTCTTC. This sequence joins TRBV7-2 and TRBJ2-1; D is possibly TRBD2 (6 bases). Germline V lookup: CDR1 SGHTA, CDR2 FQGNSA. Trimming removed 4 bases from V and 0 bases from J, with 13 bases in between. This CDR3 region has 16 residues.